Given below is one T cell receptor (beta chain) in context. As yet, its antigen is unknown. The data originate from a study of shared clonotypes between healthy human individuals. In the study overall: Plates per donor: three CD4 naive, three CD4 memory, two CD8 naive, one CD8 memory. General study points: Blood was the only sampled material, and tissue repertoires likely differ. Richness estimates generally favored naive over memory subsets. Generation of non-shared clonotypes was less probable than generation of clonotypes shared by all four donors.

Assay used: immunoSEQ multiplex PCR; TCRdb lists only in-frame clones, some missing. The table has 600,000 to 750,000 clones, about two thirds seen once. The CDR3 sequence is 13 residues long. V was pared by 3 bases and J by 5 bases, with 11 bases between. Germline-derived CDR1 and CDR2 are SGHRS and YFSETQ. V usage is TRBV5-1 and J usage is TRBJ1-2, with TRBD1 as a possible D gene (5 bases). Material: memory CD4+ T cells sorted from blood. The subset was: CD45RA-negative fraction. This TCR was sampled from a woman in her 30s in good health. DNA for the CDR3: TGCGCCAGCAGCTCCGGGACGTCTTATGGCTACACCTTC. Encoded protein: CASSSGTSYGYTF.